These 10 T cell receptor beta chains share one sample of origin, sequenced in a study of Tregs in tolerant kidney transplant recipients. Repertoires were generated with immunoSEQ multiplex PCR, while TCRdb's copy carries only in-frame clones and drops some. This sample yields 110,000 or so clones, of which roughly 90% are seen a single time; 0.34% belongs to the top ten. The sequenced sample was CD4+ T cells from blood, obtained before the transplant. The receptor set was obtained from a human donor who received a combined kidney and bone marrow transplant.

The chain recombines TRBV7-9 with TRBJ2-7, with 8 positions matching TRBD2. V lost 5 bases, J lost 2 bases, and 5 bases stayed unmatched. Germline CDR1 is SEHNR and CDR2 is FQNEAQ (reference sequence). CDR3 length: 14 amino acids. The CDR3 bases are TGTGCCAGCAGCCTGCTAGCGGGTACCTACGAGCAGTACTTC. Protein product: CASSLLAGTYEQYF. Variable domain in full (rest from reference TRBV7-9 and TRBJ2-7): DTGVSQNPRHKITKRGQNVTFRCDPISEHNRLYWYRQTLGQGPEFLTYFQNEAQLEKSRLLSDRFSAERPKGSFSTLEIQRTEQGDSAMYLCASSLLAGTYEQYFGPGTRLTVT.

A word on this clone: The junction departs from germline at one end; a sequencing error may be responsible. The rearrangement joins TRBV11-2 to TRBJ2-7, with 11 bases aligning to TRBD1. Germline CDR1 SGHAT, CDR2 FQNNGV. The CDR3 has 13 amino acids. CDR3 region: CASSSRTGGLLDF. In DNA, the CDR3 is TGTGCCAGCAGCTCCAGGACAGGGGGCCTCCTGGACTTC.

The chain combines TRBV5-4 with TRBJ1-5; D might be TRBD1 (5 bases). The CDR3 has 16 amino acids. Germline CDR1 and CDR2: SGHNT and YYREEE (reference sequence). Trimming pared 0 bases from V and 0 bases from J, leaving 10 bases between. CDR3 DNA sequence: TGTGCCAGCAGCTTGGTAGTCAGGGATAGCAATCAGCCCCAGCATTTT. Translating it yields CASSLVVRDSNQPQHF.

The CDR3 DNA follows: TGTGCCAGCAGCCCAAATCTCGCGGGGGGGCGGTATACGCAGTATTTT. Protein: CASSPNLAGGRYTQYF. The chain couples TRBV7-2 to TRBJ2-3, with TRBD2 matching 9 bases. Germline V CDR1 and CDR2: SGHTA, FQGNSA. V was pared by 5 bases and J by 7 bases, with 13 bases of the junction left unmatched. The CDR3 spans 16 residues.

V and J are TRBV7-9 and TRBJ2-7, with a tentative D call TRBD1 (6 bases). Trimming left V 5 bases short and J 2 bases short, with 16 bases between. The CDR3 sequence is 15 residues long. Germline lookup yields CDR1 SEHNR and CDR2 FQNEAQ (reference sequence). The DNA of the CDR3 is TGTGCCAGCAGCCCCACCGGGACAATCACCTACGAGCAGTACTTC. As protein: CASSPTGTITYEQYF.

The CDR3 coding sequence is TGCGCCAGCAGCTTGAGCCCCTCCGGGACTACCGAGCAGTTCTTC. Translation: CASSLSPSGTTEQFF. V and J are TRBV5-1 and TRBJ2-1; TRBD2 matches at 7 bases. This CDR3 spans 15 amino acids. The trim removed 1 base at V and 10 bases at J, leaving 11 bases unmatched. Germline-derived CDR1 and CDR2 are SGHRS and YFSETQ.

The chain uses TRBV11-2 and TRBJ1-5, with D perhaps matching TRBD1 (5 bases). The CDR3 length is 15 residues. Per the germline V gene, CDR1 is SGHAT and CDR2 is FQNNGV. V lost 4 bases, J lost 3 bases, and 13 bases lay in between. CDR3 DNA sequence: TGTGCCAGCAGCTCGCTAGGGGATCCCAATCAGCCCCAGCATTTT. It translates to CASSSLGDPNQPQHF.

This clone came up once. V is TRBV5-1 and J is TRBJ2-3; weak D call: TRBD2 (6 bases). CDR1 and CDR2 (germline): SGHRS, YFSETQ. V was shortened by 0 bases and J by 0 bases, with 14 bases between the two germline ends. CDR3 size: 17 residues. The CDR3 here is CASSLERGARSTDTQYF. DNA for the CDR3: TGCGCCAGCAGCTTGGAGCGCGGGGCGCGTAGCACAGATACGCAGTATTTT.

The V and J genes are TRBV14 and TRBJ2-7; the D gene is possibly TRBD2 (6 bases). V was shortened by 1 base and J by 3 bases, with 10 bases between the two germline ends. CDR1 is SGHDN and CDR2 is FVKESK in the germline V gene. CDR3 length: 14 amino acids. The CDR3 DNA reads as TGTGCCAGCAGCCAAGGCGGGGTTGTCTACGAGCAGTACTTC. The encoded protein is CASSQGGVVYEQYF. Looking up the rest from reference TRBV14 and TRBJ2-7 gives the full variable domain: EAGVTQFPSHSVIEKGQTVTLRCDPISGHDNLYWYRRVMGKEIKFLLHFVKESKQDESGMPNNRFLAERTGGTYSTLKVQPAELEDSGVYFCASSQGGVVYEQYFGPGTRLTVT.

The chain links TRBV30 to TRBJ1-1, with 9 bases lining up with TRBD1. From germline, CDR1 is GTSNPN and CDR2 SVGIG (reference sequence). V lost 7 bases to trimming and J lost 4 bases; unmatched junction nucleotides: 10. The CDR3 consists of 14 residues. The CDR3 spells CAYRQGELGTEAFF. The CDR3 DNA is TGTGCCTATCGACAGGGGGAATTAGGCACTGAAGCTTTCTTT.